Given below is one T cell receptor beta chain in context. This CDR3 region has 15 residues. Germline loops: CDR1 MNHEY, CDR2 SMNVEV (reference sequence). The ends lost 3 bases at V and 10 bases at J; junction bases unmatched: 5. The data belong to a study of blood T cell repertoires in COVID-19. The protocol was immunoSEQ multiplex PCR, while the TCRdb copy is restricted to in-frame clones and leaves out a portion. The table shows approximately 250,000 clones, with approximately 88% occurring only once. The chain employs TRBV27 and TRBJ2-1; TRBD2 matches at 14 bases. The sequenced sample was PBMCs or T cells enriched from blood (not recorded which). The TCR was taken from a woman younger than 45 who had recovered from COVID-19. CDR3: CASSFPGLAGVEQFF. As DNA, the CDR3 is TGTGCCAGCAGTTTCCCGGGACTAGCGGGAGTGGAGCAGTTCTTC.